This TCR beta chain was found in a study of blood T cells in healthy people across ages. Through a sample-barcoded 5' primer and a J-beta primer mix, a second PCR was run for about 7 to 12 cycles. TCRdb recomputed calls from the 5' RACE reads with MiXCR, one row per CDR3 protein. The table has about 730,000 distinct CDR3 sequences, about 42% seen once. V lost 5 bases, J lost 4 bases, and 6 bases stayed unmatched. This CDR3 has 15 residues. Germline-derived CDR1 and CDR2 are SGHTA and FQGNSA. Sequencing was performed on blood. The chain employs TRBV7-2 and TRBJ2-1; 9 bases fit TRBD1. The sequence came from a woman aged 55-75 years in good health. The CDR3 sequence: CASSVTGGLYNEQFF. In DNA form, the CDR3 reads TGTGCCAGCAGCGTAACAGGGGGCCTGTACAATGAGCAGTTCTTC.